This T cell receptor (beta chain) was identified during a study of control samples from healthy donors and cancer patients. This CDR3 has 13 residues. Per the germline V gene, CDR1 is MNHEY and CDR2 is SMNVEV (reference sequence). V gave up 6 bases and J gave up 0 bases, with 8 bases separating them. Profiled with immunoSEQ multiplex PCR; TCRdb holds only in-frame clones, not every one. The sample lists 35,000 to 55,000 clones; roughly 90% were seen once. The source is a woman aged 40 to 55 with head and neck cancer. The chain employs TRBV27 and TRBJ1-1; D gene unclear. The sample taken for sequencing was PBMCs. The CDR3 DNA reads TGTGCCAGCAGCCTGAGGATGAACACTGAAGCTTTCTTT. Protein: CASSLRMNTEAFF.